The 8 T cell receptor beta chains in this list originate from one sample, sequenced in a study of vaccination and CD4 T cells after COVID-19. Sequence data for DNA of cultured CD4+ T cells were generated by the Oncomine TCR Beta short-read assay. Using its own MiXCR run on the PCR reads, TCRdb lists one record per CDR3 protein. The profile covers 11,000 or so distinct CDR3 sequences, with roughly 40% appearing a single time and over 35% taken by the ten largest. These receptors have no identified antigens. Documented treatment: approximately nine-day PBMC culture with coronavirus spike peptide pools or control peptides (ViraFEST assay). The sequenced sample was CD4+ T cells from blood, cultured in vitro. The origin of the receptors is a human donor who had recovered from COVID-19.

The chain uses TRBV15 and TRBJ1-5; no clear D gene. The CDR3 length is 17 residues. The V gene's germline CDR1 is LNHNV and CDR2 YYDKDF (reference sequence). Between the trimmed V and J ends, which lost 3 bases and 3 bases, there was a span of 18 bases. CDR3 residues: CATSSLPGRTVNQPQHF. The CDR3 nucleotides read TGTGCCACCAGCAGCCTACCAGGTAGGACGGTCAATCAGCCCCAGCATTTT.

This clonotype has just a few counts. The V and J genes are TRBV7-9 and TRBJ1-1; TRBD1 agrees at 10 bases. Germline V CDR1 and CDR2: SEHNR, FQNEAQ (reference sequence). V trimming: 1 base; J trimming: 11 bases; junction bases outside the gene matches: 16. The CDR3 covers 17 residues. The CDR3 loop reads CASSLVPPDRGQFGAFF. CDR3 coding DNA: TGTGCCAGCAGCTTAGTTCCCCCCGACAGGGGGCAGTTCGGGGCTTTCTTT. Together with reference TRBV7-9 and TRBJ1-1, the CDR3 gives the full variable domain: DTGVSQNPRHKITKRGQNVTFRCDPISEHNRLYWYRQTLGQGPEFLTYFQNEAQLEKSRLLSDRFSAERPKGSFSTLEIQRTEQGDSAMYLCASSLVPPDRGQFGAFFGQGTRLTVV.

This clonotype was counted between two and nine times. The CDR3 region has the DNA TGTGCCAGCAGTGAAGCTTCGGCCTATCAGCCCCAGCATTTT. This codes for CASSEASAYQPQHF. This rearrangement joins TRBV6-1 to TRBJ1-5; D uncertain. Trimming took off 0 bases at V and 5 bases at J, with 8 bases between the two ends. Per the germline V gene, CDR1 is MNHNS and CDR2 is SASEGT. The CDR3 consists of 14 residues.

This clonotype has a handful of counts. The gene calls are TRBV9 and TRBJ2-5; a possible D gene is TRBD2 (5 bases). The ends were cut back, 1 base at V and 5 bases at J, with 12 bases in the middle. The CDR3 has 14 amino acids. Germline V gene lookup returns CDR1 SGDLS and CDR2 YYNGEE. CDR3 protein: CASSVRASSETQYF. CDR3 nucleotides: TGTGCCAGCAGCGTACGGGCTAGCAGCGAGACCCAGTACTTC.

This rearrangement joins TRBV11-2 to TRBJ1-3; possibly TRBD1 for D (5 bases). V was clipped by 5 bases and J by 0 bases, with 14 bases between them. The CDR3 spans 16 residues. Germline values: CDR1 SGHAT, CDR2 FQNNGV. The CDR3 region is CASSKGATGSGNTIYF. The CDR3 DNA reads TGTGCCAGCAGCAAAGGGGCGACTGGCTCTGGAAACACCATATATTTT.

The V call is TRBV5-1, the J call TRBJ1-2, with 9 bases identical to TRBD1. Trimming removed 7 bases from V and 2 bases from J; junction bases left unmatched: 6. CDR1 is SGHRS, CDR2 YFSETQ, per germline. This CDR3 is built from 14 residues. CDR3 protein: CASLPGQGNYGYTF. The CDR3 DNA is TGCGCCAGCCTACCGGGACAGGGAAACTATGGCTACACCTTC.

The genes are TRBV11-3 and TRBJ2-6; D is undetermined. Germline loops: CDR1 SGHNT, CDR2 YENEEA. V was cut by 3 bases and J by 0 bases, with 3 bases left in between. This CDR3 contains 14 residues. The CDR3 DNA is TGTGCCAGCAGCTTCCGCTCTGGGGCCAACGTCCTGACTTTC. It codes for CASSFRSGANVLTF.

The chain combines TRBV7-9 with TRBJ1-1, with D perhaps TRBD1 (6 bases). The CDR3 runs to 14 residues. Germline V gene lookup returns CDR1 SEHNR and CDR2 FQNEAQ (reference sequence). The V end lost 2 bases, the J end lost 5 bases, and 12 bases lay between the germline ends. CDR3 loop: CASSLPGGGTEAFF. DNA for the CDR3: TGTGCCAGCAGCTTACCCGGGGGCGGTACTGAAGCTTTCTTT.